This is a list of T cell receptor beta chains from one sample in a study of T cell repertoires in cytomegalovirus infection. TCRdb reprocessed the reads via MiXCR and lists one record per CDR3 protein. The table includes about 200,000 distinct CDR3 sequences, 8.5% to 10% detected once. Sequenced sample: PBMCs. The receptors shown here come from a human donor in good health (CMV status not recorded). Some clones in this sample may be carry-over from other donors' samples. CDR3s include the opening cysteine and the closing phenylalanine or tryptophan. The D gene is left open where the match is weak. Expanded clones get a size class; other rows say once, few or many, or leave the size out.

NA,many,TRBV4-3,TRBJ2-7,TGCGCCAGCAGTAAGGGACGGACTCGGGGCGAGCAGTACTTC,CASSKGRTRGEQYF
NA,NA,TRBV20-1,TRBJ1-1,TGCAGTGCTTTCTACCCGCGGGGATTCACTGAAGCTTTCTTT,CSAFYPRGFTEAFF
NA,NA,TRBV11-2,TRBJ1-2,TGTGCCAGCAGCGCCGTGGGGGGGGCATCTGGCTACACCTTC,CASSAVGGASGYTF
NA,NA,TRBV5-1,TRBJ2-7,TGCGCCAGCAGCTTGGTAGGGGACGGAGCCTACGAGCAGTACTTC,CASSLVGDGAYEQYF
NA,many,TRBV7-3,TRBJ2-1,TGTGCCAGCAGCTTACGTGCTAACTCCTACAATGAGCAGTTCTTC,CASSLRANSYNEQFF
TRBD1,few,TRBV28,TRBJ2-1,TGTGCCAGCAGTTCTAACAGACAGGGCAATGAGCAGTTCTTC,CASSSNRQGNEQFF
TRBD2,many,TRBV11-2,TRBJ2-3,TGTGCCAGCAGCTTAGCCGGGAGGCCGAGCACAGATACGCAGTATTTT,CASSLAGRPSTDTQYF
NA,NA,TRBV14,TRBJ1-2,TGTGCCAGCAGCCAGAAAGGGGGGGCGAACTATGGCTACACCTTC,CASSQKGGANYGYTF
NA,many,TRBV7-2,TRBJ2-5,TGTGCCAGCAGCTTAGACCCGTCGGAGACCCAGTACTTC,CASSLDPSETQYF
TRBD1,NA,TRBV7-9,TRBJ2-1,TGTGCCAGCAGCCATGACAGGGATTCCTACAATGAGCAGTTCTTC,CASSHDRDSYNEQFF
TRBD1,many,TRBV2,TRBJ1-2,TGTGCCAGCAGTGACCGGACGGGACAGGGCTATGGCTACACCTTC,CASSDRTGQGYGYTF
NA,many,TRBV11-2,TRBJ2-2,TGTGCCAGCAGCTTAGATACGGGGATACTGTTTTTT,CASSLDTGILFF
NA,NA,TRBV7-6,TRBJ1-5,TGTGCCAGCAGCGCCTCCACAGGACCCTTGGATCAGCCCCAGCATTTT,CASSASTGPLDQPQHF
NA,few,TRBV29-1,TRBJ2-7,TGCAGCGTTGAAGGGTGGGAAGGGGCATACGAGCAGTACTTC,CSVEGWEGAYEQYF
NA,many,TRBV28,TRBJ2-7,TGTGCCAGCAGTACCCCACAGGGGCGGACTAGCAATTTCCCCTACGAGCAGTACTTC,CASSTPQGRTSNFPYEQYF
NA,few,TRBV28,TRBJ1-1,TGTGCCAGCAGTCCCCAGTGGAGGGGATGGGCCACTGAAGCTTTCTTT,CASSPQWRGWATEAFF
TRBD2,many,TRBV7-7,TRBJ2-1,TGTGCTAGCAGCTTAGCGGGAGTATCGGGCAGCAATGAGCAGTTCTTC,CASSLAGVSGSNEQFF
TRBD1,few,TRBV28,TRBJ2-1,TGTGCCAGCAGTTTCCCGGACAGGGTGGGTGAGCAGTTCTTC,CASSFPDRVGEQFF
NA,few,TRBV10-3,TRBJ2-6,TGTGCCATCAGTGAGGGGCAGGGGCCTGGGGCCAACGTCCTGACTTTC,CAISEGQGPGANVLTF
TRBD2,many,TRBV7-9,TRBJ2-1,TGTGCCAGCAGCTTAATTGCGGGGGGACTAGCGGGAGGATACAATGAGCAGTTCTTC,CASSLIAGGLAGGYNEQFF